The entry below gives a single T cell receptor beta chain sequence along with its context. Other DNA sequences in this sample translate to the same CDR3. J gave up 0 bases and V 5 bases, and 5 bases lay outside the gene matches. This CDR3 has 15 residues. In germline, CDR1 is MDHEN, CDR2 SYDVKM. The data derive from a study of shared clonotypes between healthy human individuals. There were only Caucasian adults among the donors, and all lived in Nashville, Tennessee. The assay used deep level. Ten immunoSEQ deep assay plates were used by the authors to sequence unsorted PBMC DNA. Sequenced by immunoSEQ multiplex PCR; TCRdb stores in-frame clones only, minus some. The repertoire has roughly 480,000 clones, around 80% of them found once; the top ten carry less than 15%.

Sequenced: PBMCs. This chain connects TRBV28 to TRBJ2-7; 9 bases agree with TRBD1. The receptor's source is a middle-aged woman in good health. Some clones in this sample may be carry-over from other donors' samples. In DNA, the CDR3 is TGTGCCAGCAGTCCTTCGGGACAGGGCTCCTACGAGCAGTACTTC. Translating gives CASSPSGQGSYEQYF.